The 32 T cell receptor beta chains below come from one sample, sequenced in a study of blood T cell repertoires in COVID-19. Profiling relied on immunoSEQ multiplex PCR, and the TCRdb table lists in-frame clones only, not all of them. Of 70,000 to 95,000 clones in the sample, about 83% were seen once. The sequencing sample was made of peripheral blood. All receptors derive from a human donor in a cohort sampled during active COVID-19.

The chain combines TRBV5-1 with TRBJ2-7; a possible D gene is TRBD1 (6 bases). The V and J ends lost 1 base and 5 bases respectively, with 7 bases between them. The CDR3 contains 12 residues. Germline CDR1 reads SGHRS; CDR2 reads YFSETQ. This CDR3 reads CASSLTGNEQYF. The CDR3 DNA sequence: TGCGCCAGCAGCTTGACAGGGAACGAGCAGTACTTC.

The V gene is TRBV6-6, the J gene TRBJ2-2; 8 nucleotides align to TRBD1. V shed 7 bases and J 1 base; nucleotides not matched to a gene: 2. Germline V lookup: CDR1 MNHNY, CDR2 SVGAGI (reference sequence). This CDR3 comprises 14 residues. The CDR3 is CASTGQGNTGELFF. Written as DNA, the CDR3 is TGTGCCAGCACTGGACAGGGGAACACCGGGGAGCTGTTTTTT.

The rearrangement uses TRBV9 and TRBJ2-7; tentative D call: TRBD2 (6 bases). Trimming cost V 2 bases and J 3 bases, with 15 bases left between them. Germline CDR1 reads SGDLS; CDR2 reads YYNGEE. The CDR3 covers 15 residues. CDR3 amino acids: CASSVSSGPGYEQYF. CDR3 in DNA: TGTGCCAGCAGCGTCAGTAGCGGACCTGGCTACGAGCAGTACTTC.

This chain's CDR3 is CASSLDRGSYGYTF. The CDR3 DNA reads as TGTGCCAGCAGCTTAGACAGGGGGAGCTATGGCTACACCTTC. This chain uses TRBV7-2 with TRBJ1-2, with 8 bases that match TRBD1. The J segment lost 4 bases and the V segment lost 1 base, leaving 2 bases of the junction unmatched. CDR1 and CDR2 from the germline V gene are SGHTA and FQGNSA. The CDR3 loop spans 14 amino acids. The variable domain in full, with the rest retrieved from reference TRBV7-2 and TRBJ1-2, is GAGVSQSPSNKVTEKGKDVELRCDPISGHTALYWYRQSLGQGLEFLIYFQGNSAPDKSGLPSDRFSAERTGGSVSTLTIQRTQQEDSAVYLCASSLDRGSYGYTFGSGTRLTVV.

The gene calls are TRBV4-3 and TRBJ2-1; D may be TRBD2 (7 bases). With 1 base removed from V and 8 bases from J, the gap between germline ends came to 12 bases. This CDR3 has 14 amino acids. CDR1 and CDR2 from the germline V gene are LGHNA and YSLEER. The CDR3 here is CASSQVTGGYEQFF. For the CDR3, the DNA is TGCGCCAGCAGCCAAGTCACGGGGGGCTATGAGCAGTTCTTC.

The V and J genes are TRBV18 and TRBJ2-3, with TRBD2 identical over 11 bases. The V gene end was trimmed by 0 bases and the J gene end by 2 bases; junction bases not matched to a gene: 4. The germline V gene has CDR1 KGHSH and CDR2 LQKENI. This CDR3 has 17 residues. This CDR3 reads CASSPPGLAGSTDTQYF. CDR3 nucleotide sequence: TGTGCCAGCTCACCACCCGGACTAGCGGGCTCCACAGATACGCAGTATTTT.

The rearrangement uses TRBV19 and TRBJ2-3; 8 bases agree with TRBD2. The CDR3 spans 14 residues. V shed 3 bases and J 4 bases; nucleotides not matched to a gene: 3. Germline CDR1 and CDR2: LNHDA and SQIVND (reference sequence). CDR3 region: CASSIGGEADTQYF. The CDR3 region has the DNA TGTGCCAGTAGTATCGGGGGGGAGGCAGATACGCAGTATTTT.

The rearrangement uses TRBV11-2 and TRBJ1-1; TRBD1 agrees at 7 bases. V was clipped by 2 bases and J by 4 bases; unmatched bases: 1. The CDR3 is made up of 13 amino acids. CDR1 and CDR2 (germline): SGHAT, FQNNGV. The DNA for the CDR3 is TGTGCCAGCAGCTTATCAGGGGGCACTGAAGCTTTCTTT. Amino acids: CASSLSGGTEAFF. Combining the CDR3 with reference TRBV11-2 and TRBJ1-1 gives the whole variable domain EAGVAQSPRYKIIEKRQSVAFWCNPISGHATLYWYQQILGQGPKLLIQFQNNGVVDDSQLPKDRFSAERLKGVDSTLKIQPAKLEDSAVYLCASSLSGGTEAFFGQGTRLTVV.

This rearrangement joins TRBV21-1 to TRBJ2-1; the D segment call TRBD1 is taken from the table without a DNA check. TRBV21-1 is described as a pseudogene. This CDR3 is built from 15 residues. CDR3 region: CASWRVPGGLDEQFF. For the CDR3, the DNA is TGTGCCAGCTGGAGGGTACCAGGGGGCTTAGATGAGCAGTTCTTC.

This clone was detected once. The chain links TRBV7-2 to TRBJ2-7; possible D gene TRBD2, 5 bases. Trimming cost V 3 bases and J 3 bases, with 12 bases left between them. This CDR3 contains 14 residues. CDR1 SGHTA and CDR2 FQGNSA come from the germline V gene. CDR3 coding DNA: TGTGCCAGCAGCTTCGATAGCGCCGGCTACGAGCAGTACTTC. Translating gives CASSFDSAGYEQYF.

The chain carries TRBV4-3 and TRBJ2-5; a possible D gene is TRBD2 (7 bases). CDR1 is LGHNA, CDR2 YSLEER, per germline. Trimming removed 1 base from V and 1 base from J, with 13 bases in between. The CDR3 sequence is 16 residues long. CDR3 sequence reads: CASSQGGGLRQETQYF. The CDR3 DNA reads TGCGCCAGCAGCCAAGGGGGGGGGCTACGCCAAGAGACCCAGTACTTC.

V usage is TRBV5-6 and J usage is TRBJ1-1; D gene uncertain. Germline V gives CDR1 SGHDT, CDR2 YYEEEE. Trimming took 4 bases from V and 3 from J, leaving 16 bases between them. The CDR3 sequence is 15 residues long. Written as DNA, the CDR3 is TGTGCCAGCAGCCCTTCCCCGGGGAGCGACACTGAAGCTTTCTTT. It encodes CASSPSPGSDTEAFF. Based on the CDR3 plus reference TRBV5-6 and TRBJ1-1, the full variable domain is DAGVTQSPTHLIKTRGQQVTLRCSPKSGHDTVSWYQQALGQGPQFIFQYYEEEERQRGNFPDRFSGHQFPNYSSELNVNALLLGDSALYLCASSPSPGSDTEAFFGQGTRLTVV.

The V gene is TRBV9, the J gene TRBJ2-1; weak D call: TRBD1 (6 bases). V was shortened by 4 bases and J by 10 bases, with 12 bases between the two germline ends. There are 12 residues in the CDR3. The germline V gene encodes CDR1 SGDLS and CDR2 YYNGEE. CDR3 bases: TGTGCCAGCAGCCCTTCGGACAGAGAGCAGTTCTTC. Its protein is CASSPSDREQFF.

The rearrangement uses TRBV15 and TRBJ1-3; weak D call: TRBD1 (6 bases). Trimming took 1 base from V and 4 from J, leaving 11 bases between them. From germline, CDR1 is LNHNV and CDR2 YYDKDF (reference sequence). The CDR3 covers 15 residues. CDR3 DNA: TGTGCCACCAGCAGAGCACTAAGGGGGGGAAACACCATATATTTT. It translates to CATSRALRGGNTIYF.

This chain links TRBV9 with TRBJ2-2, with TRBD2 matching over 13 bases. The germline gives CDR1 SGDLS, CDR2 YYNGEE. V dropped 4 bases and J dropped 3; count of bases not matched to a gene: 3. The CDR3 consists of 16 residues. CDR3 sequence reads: CASSIGTSGDTGELFF. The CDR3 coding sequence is TGTGCCAGCAGCATCGGGACTAGCGGGGACACCGGGGAGCTGTTTTTT. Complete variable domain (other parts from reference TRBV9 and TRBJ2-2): DSGVTQTPKHLITATGQRVTLRCSPRSGDLSVYWYQQSLDQGLQFLIQYYNGEERAKGNILERFSAQQFPDLHSELNLSSLELGDSALYFCASSIGTSGDTGELFFGEGSRLTVL.

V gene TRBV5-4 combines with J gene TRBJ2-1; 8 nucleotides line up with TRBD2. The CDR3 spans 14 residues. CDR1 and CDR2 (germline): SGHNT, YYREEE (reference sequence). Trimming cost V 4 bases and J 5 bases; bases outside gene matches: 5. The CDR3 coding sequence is TGTGCCAGCAGCCCCGGGGGGGGCCACAATGAGCAGTTCTTC. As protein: CASSPGGGHNEQFF.

The CDR3 DNA reads as TGTGCCAGCAGTCCGTGGACAGGGCAGTATGGCTACACCTTC. Amino acid sequence: CASSPWTGQYGYTF. The chain recombines TRBV6-2 or TRBV6-3 with TRBJ1-2; TRBD1 matches at 8 bases. CDR1 MNHEY and CDR2 SVGEGT come from the germline V gene. Losses at the gene ends were 5 bases for V and 5 bases for J; bases not matched to a gene: 7. The CDR3 extends over 14 amino acids.

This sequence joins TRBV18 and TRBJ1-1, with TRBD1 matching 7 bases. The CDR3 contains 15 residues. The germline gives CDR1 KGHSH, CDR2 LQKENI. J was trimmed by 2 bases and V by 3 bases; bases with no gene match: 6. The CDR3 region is CASSPSWDSNTEAFF. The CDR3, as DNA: TGTGCCAGCTCACCTTCGTGGGACAGCAACACTGAAGCTTTCTTT.

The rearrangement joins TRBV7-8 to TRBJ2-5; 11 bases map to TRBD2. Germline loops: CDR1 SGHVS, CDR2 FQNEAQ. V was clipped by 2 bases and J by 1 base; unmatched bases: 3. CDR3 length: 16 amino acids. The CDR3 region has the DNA TGTGCCAGCAGCTTACTGACTAGCGGGATCCAAGAGACCCAGTACTTC. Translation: CASSLLTSGIQETQYF.

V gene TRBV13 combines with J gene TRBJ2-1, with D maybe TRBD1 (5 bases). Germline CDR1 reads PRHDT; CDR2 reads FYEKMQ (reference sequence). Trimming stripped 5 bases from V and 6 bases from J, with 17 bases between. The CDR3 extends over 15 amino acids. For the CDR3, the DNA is TGTGCCAGCAGCCCCGAATATTCTCAGGGCAATGAGCAGTTCTTC. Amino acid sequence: CASSPEYSQGNEQFF.

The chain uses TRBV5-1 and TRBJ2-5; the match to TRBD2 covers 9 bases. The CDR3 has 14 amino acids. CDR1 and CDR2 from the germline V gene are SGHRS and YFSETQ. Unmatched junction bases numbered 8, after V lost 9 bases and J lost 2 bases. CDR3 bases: TGCGCCACCCGACTAGCGGAGATACAAGAGACCCAGTACTTC. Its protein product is CATRLAEIQETQYF.

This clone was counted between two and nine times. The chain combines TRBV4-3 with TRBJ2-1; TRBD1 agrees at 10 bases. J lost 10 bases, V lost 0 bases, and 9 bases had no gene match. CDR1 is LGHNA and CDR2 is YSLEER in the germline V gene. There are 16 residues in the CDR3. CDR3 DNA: TGCGCCAGCAGCCAAGAGCGGACAGGGGGTCTCGGGGAGCAGTTCTTC. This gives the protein CASSQERTGGLGEQFF.

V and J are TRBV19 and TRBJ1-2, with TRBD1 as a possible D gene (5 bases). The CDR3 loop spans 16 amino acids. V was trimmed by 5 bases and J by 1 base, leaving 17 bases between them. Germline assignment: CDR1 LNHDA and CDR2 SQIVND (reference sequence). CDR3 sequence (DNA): TGTGCCAGTAGTTCCCGCCCGGACACGCTTAACTATGGCTACACCTTC. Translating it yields CASSSRPDTLNYGYTF.

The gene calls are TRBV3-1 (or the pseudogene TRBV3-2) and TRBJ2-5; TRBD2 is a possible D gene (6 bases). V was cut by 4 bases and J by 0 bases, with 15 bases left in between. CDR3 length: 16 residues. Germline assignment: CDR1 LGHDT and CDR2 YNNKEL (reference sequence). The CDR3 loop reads CASSPFGGDHQETQYF. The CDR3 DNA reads TGTGCCAGCAGCCCCTTTGGCGGGGATCACCAAGAGACCCAGTACTTC.

CDR3 DNA sequence: TGCAGTGCTCTAGTAGGATACGAGCAGTACTTC. Its protein is CSALVGYEQYF. The V gene is TRBV20-1, the J gene TRBJ2-7; D not certain. V was clipped by 5 bases and J by 4 bases, with 9 bases between them. The length of the CDR3 is 11 residues. Germline V CDR1 and CDR2: DFQATT, SNEGSKA (reference sequence).

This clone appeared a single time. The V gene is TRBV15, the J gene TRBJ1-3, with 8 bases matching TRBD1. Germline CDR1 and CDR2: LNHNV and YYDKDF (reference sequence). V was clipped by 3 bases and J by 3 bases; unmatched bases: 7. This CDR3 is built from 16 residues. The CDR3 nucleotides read TGTGCCACCAGCAGGGCGCAGGGGGCCGGTGGAAACACCATATATTTT. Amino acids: CATSRAQGAGGNTIYF.

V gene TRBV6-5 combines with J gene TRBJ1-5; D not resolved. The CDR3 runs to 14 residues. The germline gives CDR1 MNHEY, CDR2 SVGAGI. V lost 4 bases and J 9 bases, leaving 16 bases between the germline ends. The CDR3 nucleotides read TGTGCCAGCAGTTCTGGGTCCGGAACGGGGCCCCAGCATTTT. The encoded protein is CASSSGSGTGPQHF.

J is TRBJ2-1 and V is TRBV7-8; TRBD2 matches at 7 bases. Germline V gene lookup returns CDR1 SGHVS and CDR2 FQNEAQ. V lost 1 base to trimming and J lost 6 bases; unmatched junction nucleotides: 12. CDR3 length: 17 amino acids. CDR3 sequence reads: CASSLGVRTRAPNEQFF. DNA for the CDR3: TGTGCCAGCAGCTTAGGGGTGCGGACTAGGGCACCCAATGAGCAGTTCTTC.

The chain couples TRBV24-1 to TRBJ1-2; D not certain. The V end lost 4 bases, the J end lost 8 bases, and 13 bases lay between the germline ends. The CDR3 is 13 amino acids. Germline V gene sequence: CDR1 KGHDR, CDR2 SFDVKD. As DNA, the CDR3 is TGTGCCACCAGTGACCCGGGTCGAGAGGGCTACACCTTC. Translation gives CATSDPGREGYTF.

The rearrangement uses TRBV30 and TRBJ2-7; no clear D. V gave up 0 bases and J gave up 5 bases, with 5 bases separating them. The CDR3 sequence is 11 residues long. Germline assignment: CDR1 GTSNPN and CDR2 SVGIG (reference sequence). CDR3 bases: TGTGCCTGGAGTGTACTGGACGAGCAGTACTTC. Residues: CAWSVLDEQYF.

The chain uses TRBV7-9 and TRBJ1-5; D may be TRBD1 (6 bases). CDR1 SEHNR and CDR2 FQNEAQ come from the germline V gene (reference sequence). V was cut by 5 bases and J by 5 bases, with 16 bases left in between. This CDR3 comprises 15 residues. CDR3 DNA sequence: TGTGCCAGCAGCCCTAGGGGGGGGAACTATCAGCCCCAGCATTTT. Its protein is CASSPRGGNYQPQHF.

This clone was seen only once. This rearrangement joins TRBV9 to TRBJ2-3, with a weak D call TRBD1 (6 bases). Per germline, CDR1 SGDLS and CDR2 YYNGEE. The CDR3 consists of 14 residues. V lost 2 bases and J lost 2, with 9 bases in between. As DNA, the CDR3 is TGTGCCAGCAGCGTCGGGACATTCACAGATACGCAGTATTTT. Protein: CASSVGTFTDTQYF.